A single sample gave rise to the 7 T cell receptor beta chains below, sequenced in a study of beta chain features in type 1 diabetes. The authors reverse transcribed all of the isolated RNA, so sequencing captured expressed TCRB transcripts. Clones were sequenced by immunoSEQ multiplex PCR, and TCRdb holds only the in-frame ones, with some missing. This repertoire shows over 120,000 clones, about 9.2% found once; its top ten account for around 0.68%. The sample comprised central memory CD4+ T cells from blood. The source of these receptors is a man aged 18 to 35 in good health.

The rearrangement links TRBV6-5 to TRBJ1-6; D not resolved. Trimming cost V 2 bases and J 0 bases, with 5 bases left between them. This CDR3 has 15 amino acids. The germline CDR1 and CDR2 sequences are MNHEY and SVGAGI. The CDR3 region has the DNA TGTGCCAGCAGTTACACGGGCTCCTATAATTCACCCCTCCACTTT. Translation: CASSYTGSYNSPLHF.

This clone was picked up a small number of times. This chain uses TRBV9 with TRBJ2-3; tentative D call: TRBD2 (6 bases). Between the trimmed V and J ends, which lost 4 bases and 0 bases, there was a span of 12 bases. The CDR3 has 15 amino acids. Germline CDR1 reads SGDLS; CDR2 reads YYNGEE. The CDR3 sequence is CASSTSRGSTDTQYF. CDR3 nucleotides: TGTGCCAGCAGCACCTCCCGGGGGAGCACAGATACGCAGTATTTT.

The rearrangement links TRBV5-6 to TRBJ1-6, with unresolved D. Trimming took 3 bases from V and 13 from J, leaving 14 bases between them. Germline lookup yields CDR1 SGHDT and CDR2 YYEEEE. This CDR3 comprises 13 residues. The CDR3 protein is CASSSMSNHPLHF. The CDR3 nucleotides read TGTGCCAGCAGCTCTATGTCCAATCACCCCCTCCACTTT.

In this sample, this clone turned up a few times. The CDR3 protein is CASSPWIGGTGELFF. CDR3 DNA: TGTGCCAGCAGTCCATGGATAGGGGGCACCGGGGAGCTGTTTTTT. The chain has TRBV28 and TRBJ2-2; TRBD1 might be the D (6 bases). CDR3 size: 15 residues. CDR1 and CDR2 (germline): MDHEN, SYDVKM. V was cut by 5 bases and J by 4 bases, with 14 bases left in between. The variable domain in full, with the rest retrieved from reference TRBV28 and TRBJ2-2, is DVKVTQSSRYLVKRTGEKVFLECVQDMDHENMFWYRQDPGLGLRLIYFSYDVKMKEKGDIPEGYSVSREKKERFSLILESASTNQTSMYLCASSPWIGGTGELFFGEGSRLTVL.

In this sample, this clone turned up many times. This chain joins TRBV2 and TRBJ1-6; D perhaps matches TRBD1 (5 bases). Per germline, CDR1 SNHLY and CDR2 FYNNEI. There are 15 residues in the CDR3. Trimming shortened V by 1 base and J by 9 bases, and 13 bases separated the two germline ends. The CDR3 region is CASSEGQGGGSPLHF. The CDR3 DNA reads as TGTGCCAGCAGTGAAGGCCAGGGCGGGGGTTCACCCCTCCACTTT.

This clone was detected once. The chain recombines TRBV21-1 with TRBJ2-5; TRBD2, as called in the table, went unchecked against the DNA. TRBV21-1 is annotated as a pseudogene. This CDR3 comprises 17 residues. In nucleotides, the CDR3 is TGTGCCAGCAGCAAAAAGGCTGTAGCGGGATTACAAGAGACCCAGTACTTC. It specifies CASSKKAVAGLQETQYF.

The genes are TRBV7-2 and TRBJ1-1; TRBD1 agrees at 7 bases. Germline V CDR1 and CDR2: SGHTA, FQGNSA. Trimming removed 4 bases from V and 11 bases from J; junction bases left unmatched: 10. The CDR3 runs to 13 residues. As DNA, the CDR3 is TGTGCCAGCAGCTCCAGGGGTGCAGGGGGGGCTTTCTTT. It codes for CASSSRGAGGAFF.